This TCR beta chain was identified in a study of spatial heterogeneity in lung cancer. At the level of the study: The count of detected beta-chain sequences consistently exceeded that of alpha-chain sequences.

TCRdb recomputed calls from the 5' RACE reads with MiXCR, one row per CDR3 protein. The table has 50,000 to 65,000 distinct CDR3 sequences, about 8% seen once. Time point defined: sample taken at primary tumor resection. TCRs were sequenced from unsorted whole RNA of tumor, nontumor lung or PBMC. Samples were obtained from about 75 donors, all untreated early-stage non-small cell lung cancer patients. This clonotype was counted between two and nine times. This TCR came from a female donor with early-stage non-small cell lung cancer. The specimen was PBMCs, collected at surgery.

Written as DNA, the CDR3 is TGTGCCAGCACCACCTCAGCGTCAACTAATGAAAAACTGTTTTTT. Its protein is CASTTSASTNEKLFF. This chain links TRBV25-1 with TRBJ1-4; D gene uncertain. The CDR3 is 15 residues long. Looked up from germline, CDR1 is MGHDK and CDR2 is SYGVNS. Trimming removed 7 bases from V and 0 bases from J, with 12 bases in between. Supplemented by reference TRBV25-1 and TRBJ1-4, the full variable domain reads EADIYQTPRYLVIGTGKKITLECSQTMGHDKMYWYQQDPGMELHLIHYSYGVNSTEKGDLSSESTVSRIRTEHFPLTLESARPSHTSQYLCASTTSASTNEKLFFGSGTQLSVL.